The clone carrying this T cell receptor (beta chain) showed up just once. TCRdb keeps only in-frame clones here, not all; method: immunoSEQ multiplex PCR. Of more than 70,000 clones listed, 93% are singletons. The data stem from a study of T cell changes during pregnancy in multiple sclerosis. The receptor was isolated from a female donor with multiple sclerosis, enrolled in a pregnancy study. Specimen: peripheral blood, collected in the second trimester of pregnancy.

The CDR3 is CASSLSDTGELFF. The CDR3 DNA reads TGCGCCAGCAGCTTGTCGGACACCGGGGAGCTGTTTTTT. The gene calls are TRBV5-1 and TRBJ2-2, with D unresolved. Trimming removed 1 base at V and 3 bases at J, with 4 bases between. The CDR3 is 13 residues long. CDR1 and CDR2 from the germline V gene are SGHRS and YFSETQ.